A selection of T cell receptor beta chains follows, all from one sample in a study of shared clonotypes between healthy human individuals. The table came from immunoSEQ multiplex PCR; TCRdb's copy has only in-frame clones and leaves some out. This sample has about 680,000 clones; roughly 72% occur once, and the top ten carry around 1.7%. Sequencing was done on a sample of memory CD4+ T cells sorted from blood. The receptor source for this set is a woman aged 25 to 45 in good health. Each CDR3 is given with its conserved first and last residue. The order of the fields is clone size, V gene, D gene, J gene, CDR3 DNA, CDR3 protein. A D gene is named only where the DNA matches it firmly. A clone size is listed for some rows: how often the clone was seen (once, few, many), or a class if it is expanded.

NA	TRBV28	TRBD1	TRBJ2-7	TGTGCCAGCAGCAAGACAGGGGGGAAGTACGAGCAGTACTTC	CASSKTGGKYEQYF
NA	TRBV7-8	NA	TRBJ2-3	TGTGCCAGCAGCCTCCCAAGCACAGATACGCAGTATTTT	CASSLPSTDTQYF
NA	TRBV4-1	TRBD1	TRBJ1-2	TGCGCCAGCAGCCAAGGAAGCAGGACAGGGAATCGGTATGGCTACACCTTC	CASSQGSRTGNRYGYTF
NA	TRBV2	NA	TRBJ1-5	TGTGCCAGCAGTGAAAACCCTCTTGGTGGCAATCAGCCCCAGCATTTT	CASSENPLGGNQPQHF
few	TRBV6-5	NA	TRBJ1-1	TGTGCCAGCAGACAGCCGAACACTGAAGCTTTCTTT	CASRQPNTEAFF
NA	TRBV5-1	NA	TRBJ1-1	TGCGCCAGCAGCTTGGATTGGGGGAATACTGAAGCTTTCTTT	CASSLDWGNTEAFF
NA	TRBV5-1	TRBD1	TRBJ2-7	TGCGCCAGCAGCCTTCGGGGACAGGGAAGTTCCTACGAGCAGTACTTC	CASSLRGQGSSYEQYF
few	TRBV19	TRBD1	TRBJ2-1	TGTGCCAGTCACCGGGACAGGGCCTACAATGAGCAGTTCTTC	CASHRDRAYNEQFF
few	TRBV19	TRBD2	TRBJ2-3	TGTGCCAGTAGTAAACTAGCGGGAGATTCTCGATATACGCAGTATTTT	CASSKLAGDSRYTQYF
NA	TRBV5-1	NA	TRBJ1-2	TGCGCCAGCAGCCCGGCCGGCACCGACTATGGCTACACCTTC	CASSPAGTDYGYTF
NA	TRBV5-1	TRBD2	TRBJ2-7	TGCGCCAGCAGCGAGGGACTACCAGGCTCCTACGAGCAGTACTTC	CASSEGLPGSYEQYF
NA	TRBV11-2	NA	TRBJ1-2	TGTGCCAGCAGCTTCACTGCAATTCGCGCTGGCTACACCTTC	CASSFTAIRAGYTF
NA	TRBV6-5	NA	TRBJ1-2	TGTGCCAGCAGCGAGGGTAGCTATGGCTACACCTTC	CASSEGSYGYTF
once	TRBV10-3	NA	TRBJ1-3	TGTGCCATCAGCGCTCTGGTTTCTGGAAACACCATATATTTT	CAISALVSGNTIYF
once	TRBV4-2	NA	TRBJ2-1	TGTGCCAGCAGCCCCGACAGGATAACGGTGGTGGGAGGGTCCAATGAGCAGTTCTTC	CASSPDRITVVGGSNEQFF
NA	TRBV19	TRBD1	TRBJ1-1	TGTGCCAGTAGAAGACAGGGAGAAACTGAAGCTTTCTTT	CASRRQGETEAFF
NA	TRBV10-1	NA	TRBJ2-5	TGCGCCAGCAGTGAGGGTGGAACCCAGTACTTC	CASSEGGTQYF
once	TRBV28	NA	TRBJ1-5	TGTGCCAGCAGAAAACAGGGAGTCAGCAATCAGCCCCAGCATTTT	CASRKQGVSNQPQHF
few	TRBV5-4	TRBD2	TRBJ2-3	TGTGCCAGCAGCCTGACTAGCGGGAGCACAGATACGCAGTATTTT	CASSLTSGSTDTQYF
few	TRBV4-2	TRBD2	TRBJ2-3	TGTGCCAGCAGCCAAACTTCTAGCGGGATCATGGCAGATACGCAGTATTTT	CASSQTSSGIMADTQYF
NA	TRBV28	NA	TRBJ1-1	TGTGCCAGCAGCCCCTCCTCCGGAATCACTGAAGCTTTCTTT	CASSPSSGITEAFF
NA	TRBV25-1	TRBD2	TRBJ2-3	TGTGCCAGCAGTGCTAGCGGCCCCACAGATACGCAGTATTTT	CASSASGPTDTQYF
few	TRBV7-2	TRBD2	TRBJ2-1	TGTGCCAGCAGCCCAAAAACTAGCGGGAGAACCTCTAGCGAGTTCTTC	CASSPKTSGRTSSEFF
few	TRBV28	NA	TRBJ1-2	TGTGCCAGCAGTTTATTGGTTTCCTATGGCTACACCTTC	CASSLLVSYGYTF
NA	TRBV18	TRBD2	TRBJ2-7	TGTGCCAGCTCACCCCAGCGGGAGGCTTCCTACGAGCAGTACTTC	CASSPQREASYEQYF
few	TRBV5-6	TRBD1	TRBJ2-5	TGTGCCAGCAGCTCACCCAGGGGGACATCAAGAGAGACCCAGTACTTC	CASSSPRGTSRETQYF
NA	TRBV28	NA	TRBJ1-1	TGTGCCAGCTGTCCCCGAAGCTCAGGGGTCCCTGAAGCTTTCTTT	CASCPRSSGVPEAFF
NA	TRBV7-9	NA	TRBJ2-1	TGTGCCAGCAGTAGGACGACGGGACTTTCCTACAATGAGCAGTTCTTC	CASSRTTGLSYNEQFF
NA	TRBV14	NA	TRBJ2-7	TGTGCCAGCAGCCAGGTCGGTGGATCCCCCTACGAGCAGTACTTC	CASSQVGGSPYEQYF
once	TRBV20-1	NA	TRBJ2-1	TGCAGTGCTAGAACTTTTCCGGAGCAGTTCTTC	CSARTFPEQFF